This T cell receptor beta chain came from a study of shared clonotypes between healthy human individuals. General study results and limits: Unshared clonotypes carried lower generation probabilities than those common to all four donors. Around 5% was the fraction of naive CD4 clonotypes found shared across several donors. Donor clonotype sharing was expected to depend on sequencing depth.

The authors distributed each subset's genomic DNA evenly over several immunoSEQ plates. Using immunoSEQ multiplex PCR, the repertoire was profiled, and TCRdb retains in-frame clones only, with some absent. The sample lists approximately 1.9 million clones; 93% were seen once. About this clone itself: Its antigen is unidentified.

CDR3 length: 16 residues. V was pared by 3 bases and J by 4 bases, with 8 bases of the junction left unmatched. Looked up from germline, CDR1 is ENHRY and CDR2 is SYGVKD. CD45RO-negative, CCR7-selected cells formed the naive CD8 fraction, which excluded terminally differentiated effector memory CD45RA+ cells. The chain has TRBV10-3 and TRBJ2-2; TRBD2 aligns across 7 bases. The clonotype originates from a man between 18 and 29 years old in good health. Some clones in this sample may be carry-over from other donors' samples. The sample comprised naive CD8+ T cells from PBMCs. This CDR3 reads CAISEGRVAGTGELFF. CDR3 DNA sequence: TGTGCCATCAGTGAAGGTCGGGTAGCGGGCACCGGGGAGCTGTTTTTT.